This T cell receptor beta chain was documented in a study of cytomegalovirus exposure and HLA in healthy donors. At the level of the study: An earlier analysis found 95 million to 140 million unique TCR beta sequences from 150 million to 200 million T cells. Study conclusions and caveats: Later, an analysis showed that TCR beta chains associated with HLA were more clonally expanded than others that were equally common.

A note on this clone: Antigen: not known.

A multiplex PCR was run with 60 Vbeta primers and 13 Jbeta primers. Study processing details: Counted up in a later analysis, unique TCR beta chains came to approximately 83 million, with about 9.9 million shared. TCRdb's copy holds only in-frame clones and misses some; the assay was immunoSEQ multiplex PCR. V, J and clone size reflect that table, while D and trimming were determined from the DNA. In the table there are 200,000 to 250,000 clones, 60% to 80% of which are singletons. CDR3 length: 16 amino acids. Germline V lookup: CDR1 MNHNY, CDR2 SVGAGI (reference sequence). Trimming stripped 7 bases from V and 0 bases from J, with 18 bases between.

Sequenced input: PBMCs. The receptor was isolated from a male donor in good health and CMV-seronegative. The V call is TRBV6-6, the J call TRBJ1-2; a weak D match, TRBD1 (5 bases). The CDR3 DNA reads as TGTGCCAGCATCCAGGGCAGAGGACCGACTAACTATGGCTACACCTTC. Amino acid sequence: CASIQGRGPTNYGYTF.